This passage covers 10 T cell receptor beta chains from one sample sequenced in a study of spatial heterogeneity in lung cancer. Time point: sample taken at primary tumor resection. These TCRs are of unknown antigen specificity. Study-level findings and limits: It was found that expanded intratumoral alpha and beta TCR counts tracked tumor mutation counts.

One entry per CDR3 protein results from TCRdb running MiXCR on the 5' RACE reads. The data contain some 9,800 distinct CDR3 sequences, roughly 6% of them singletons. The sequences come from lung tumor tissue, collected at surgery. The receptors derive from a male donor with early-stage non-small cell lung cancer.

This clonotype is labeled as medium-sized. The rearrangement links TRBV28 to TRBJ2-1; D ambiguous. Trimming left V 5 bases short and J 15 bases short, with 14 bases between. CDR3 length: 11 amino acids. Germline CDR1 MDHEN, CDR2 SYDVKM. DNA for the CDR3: TGTGCCAGCAGTACAGTGGGTGGGTTGTTCTTC. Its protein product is CASSTVGGLFF. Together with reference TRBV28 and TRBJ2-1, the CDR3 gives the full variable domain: DVKVTQSSRYLVKRTGEKVFLECVQDMDHENMFWYRQDPGLGLRLIYFSYDVKMKEKGDIPEGYSVSREKKERFSLILESASTNQTSMYLCASSTVGGLFFGPGTRLTVL.

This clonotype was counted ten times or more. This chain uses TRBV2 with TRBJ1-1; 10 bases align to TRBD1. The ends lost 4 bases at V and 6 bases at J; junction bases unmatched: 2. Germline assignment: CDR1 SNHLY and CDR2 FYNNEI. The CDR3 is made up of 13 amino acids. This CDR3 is CASSGQGASEAFF. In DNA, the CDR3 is TGTGCCAGCAGTGGACAGGGGGCTTCTGAAGCTTTCTTT. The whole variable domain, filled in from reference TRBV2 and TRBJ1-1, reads EPEVTQTPSHQVTQMGQEVILRCVPISNHLYFYWYRQILGQKVEFLVSFYNNEISEKSEIFDDQFSVERPDGSNFTLKIRSTKLEDSAMYFCASSGQGASEAFFGQGTRLTVV.

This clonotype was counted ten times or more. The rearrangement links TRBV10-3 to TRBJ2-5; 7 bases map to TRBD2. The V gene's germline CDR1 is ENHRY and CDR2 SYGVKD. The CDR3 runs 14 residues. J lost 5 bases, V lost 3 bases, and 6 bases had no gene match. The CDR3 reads CAISDASGAETQYF. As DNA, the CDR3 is TGTGCCATCAGTGATGCGAGCGGGGCGGAGACCCAGTACTTC.

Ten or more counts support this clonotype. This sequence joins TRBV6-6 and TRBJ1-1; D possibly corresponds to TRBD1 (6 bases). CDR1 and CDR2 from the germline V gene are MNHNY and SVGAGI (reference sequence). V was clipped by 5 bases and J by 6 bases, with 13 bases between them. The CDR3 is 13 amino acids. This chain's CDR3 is CASSRLQGAEAFF. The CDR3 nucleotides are TGTGCCAGCAGTAGGCTACAGGGAGCTGAAGCTTTCTTT.

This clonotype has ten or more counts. The CDR3 sequence: CAIRAGTGLRNTEAFF. Here the CDR3 DNA reads TGTGCCATCAGGGCCGGGACAGGGTTGAGAAACACTGAAGCTTTCTTT. The chain recombines TRBV10-3 with TRBJ1-1; 9 bases are a match to TRBD1. The germline V gene has CDR1 ENHRY and CDR2 SYGVKD. V lost 6 bases, J lost 2 bases, and 10 bases stayed unmatched. CDR3 size: 16 residues.

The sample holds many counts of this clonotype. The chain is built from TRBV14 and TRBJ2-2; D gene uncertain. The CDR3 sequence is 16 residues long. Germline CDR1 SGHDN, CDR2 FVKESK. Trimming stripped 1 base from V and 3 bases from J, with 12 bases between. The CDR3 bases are TGTGCCAGCAGCCAAGCACGCCAGGATTACACCGGGGAGCTGTTTTTT. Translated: CASSQARQDYTGELFF.

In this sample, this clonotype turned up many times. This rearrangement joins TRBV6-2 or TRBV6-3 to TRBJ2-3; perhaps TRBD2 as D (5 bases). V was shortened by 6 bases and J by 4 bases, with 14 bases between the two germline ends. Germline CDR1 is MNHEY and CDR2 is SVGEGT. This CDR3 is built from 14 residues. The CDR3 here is CASRPTSYSDTQYF. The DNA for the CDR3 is TGTGCCAGCAGACCAACTAGTTATTCAGATACGCAGTATTTT.

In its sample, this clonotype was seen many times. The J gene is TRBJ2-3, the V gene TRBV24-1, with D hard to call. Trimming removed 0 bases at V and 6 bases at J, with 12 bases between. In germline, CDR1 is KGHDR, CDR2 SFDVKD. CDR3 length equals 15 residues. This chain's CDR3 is CATSDLRESWDTQYF. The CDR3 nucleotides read TGTGCCACCAGTGATTTGAGGGAAAGCTGGGATACGCAGTATTTT.

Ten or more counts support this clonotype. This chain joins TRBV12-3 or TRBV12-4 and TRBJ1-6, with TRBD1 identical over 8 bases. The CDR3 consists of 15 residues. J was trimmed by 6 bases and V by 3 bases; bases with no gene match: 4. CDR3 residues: CASSFGQGLNSPLHF. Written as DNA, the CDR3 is TGTGCCAGCAGTTTTGGACAGGGCCTTAATTCACCCCTCCACTTT.

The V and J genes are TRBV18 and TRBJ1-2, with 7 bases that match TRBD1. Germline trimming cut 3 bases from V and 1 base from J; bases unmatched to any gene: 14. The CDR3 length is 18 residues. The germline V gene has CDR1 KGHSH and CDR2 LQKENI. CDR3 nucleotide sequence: TGTGCCAGCTCACCGATTCCGGGACAGAGAGGCCTTAACTATGGCTACACCTTC. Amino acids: CASSPIPGQRGLNYGYTF.